The rows below give T cell receptor beta chains drawn from one sample of a study of OX40 agonist ivuxolimab in advanced cancers. Sequenced by immunoSEQ multiplex PCR; TCRdb stores in-frame clones only, minus some. Of 50,000 to 70,000 clones listed, over 90% were seen once; the top ten hold approximately 18%. Material: CD4+ or CD8+ T cells sorted from blood, obtained in a trial of the OX40 agonist ivuxolimab. The receptors come from an adult with an advanced solid tumor such as melanoma, head and neck, liver or kidney cancer. Both conserved end residues are part of each CDR3. D genes are given only for firm matches. Some rows mark clone size as missing; the rest say once, few, many or name a class of expanded clone.

D gene: TRBD1
J gene: TRBJ2-7
clone size: -
V gene: TRBV6-1
CDR3 DNA: TGTGCCAGCAGTGTTCACCGGGACAGGACATCCTACGAGCAGTACTTC
CDR3 protein: CASSVHRDRTSYEQYF

D gene: -
J gene: TRBJ2-3
clone size: -
V gene: TRBV2
CDR3 DNA: TGTGCCAGCAGCTTCATAGCGGAGGGGGATACGCAGTATTTT
CDR3 protein: CASSFIAEGDTQYF

D gene: -
J gene: TRBJ1-1
clone size: -
V gene: TRBV4-1
CDR3 DNA: TGCGCCAGCAGCCCAACGGGGGGTGAAGCTTTCTTT
CDR3 protein: CASSPTGGEAFF

D gene: -
J gene: TRBJ1-2
clone size: many
V gene: TRBV11-2
CDR3 DNA: TGTGCCAGCAGCTTAGCTGGGGAAGCTAACTATGGCTACACCTTC
CDR3 protein: CASSLAGEANYGYTF

D gene: -
J gene: TRBJ2-7
clone size: -
V gene: TRBV5-6
CDR3 DNA: TGTGCCAGCAGCCTACTAGGGGCGGCCCTCTCCTACGAGCAGTACTTC
CDR3 protein: CASSLLGAALSYEQYF

D gene: -
J gene: TRBJ2-7
clone size: -
V gene: TRBV28
CDR3 DNA: TGTGCCAGCAGTCCTTTTCCCTTAACCCGTGACGAGCAGTACTTC
CDR3 protein: CASSPFPLTRDEQYF

D gene: -
J gene: TRBJ2-6
clone size: -
V gene: TRBV28
CDR3 DNA: TGTGCCAGCAGTTTGGGGTGGGGCTCTGGGGCCAACGTCCTGACTTTC
CDR3 protein: CASSLGWGSGANVLTF

D gene: TRBD1
J gene: TRBJ2-5
clone size: many
V gene: TRBV7-7
CDR3 DNA: TGTGCTAGCAGACCCGAGGGGACAGGGGAAGGCCAGTACTTC
CDR3 protein: CASRPEGTGEGQYF

D gene: TRBD2
J gene: TRBJ2-7
clone size: -
V gene: TRBV13
CDR3 DNA: TGTGCCAGCAGCATCAGCGGGGAATCCTACGAGCAGTACTTC
CDR3 protein: CASSISGESYEQYF

D gene: TRBD2
J gene: TRBJ2-2
clone size: -
V gene: TRBV11-3
CDR3 DNA: TGTGCCAGCAGCTCATTAGCGGGAGTTAATACCGGGGAGCTGTTTTTT
CDR3 protein: CASSSLAGVNTGELFF

D gene: -
J gene: TRBJ1-4
clone size: -
V gene: TRBV27
CDR3 DNA: TGTGCCAGCAGTTTGATCCCGGGGAATGAAAAACTGTTTTTT
CDR3 protein: CASSLIPGNEKLFF

D gene: -
J gene: TRBJ2-5
clone size: -
V gene: TRBV7-6
CDR3 DNA: TGTGCCAGCAGCTTAGAGGCGACAGCCCAAGAGACCCAGTACTTC
CDR3 protein: CASSLEATAQETQYF

D gene: -
J gene: TRBJ2-7
clone size: -
V gene: TRBV2
CDR3 DNA: TGTGCCAGCAATCCAGGGGCCTACGAGCAGTACTTC
CDR3 protein: CASNPGAYEQYF

D gene: TRBD2
J gene: TRBJ2-1
clone size: -
V gene: TRBV4-2
CDR3 DNA: TGTGCCAGCAGCCAAGATATCGGACTAGCGTACAATGAGCAGTTCTTC
CDR3 protein: CASSQDIGLAYNEQFF

D gene: TRBD1
J gene: TRBJ2-2
clone size: -
V gene: TRBV7-9
CDR3 DNA: TGTGCCAGCAGCGTGACAGGGACCACCGGGGAGCTGTTTTTT
CDR3 protein: CASSVTGTTGELFF

D gene: TRBD1
J gene: TRBJ2-7
clone size: -
V gene: TRBV5-6
CDR3 DNA: TGTGCCAGCAGCTTTCCGGACAGGGGTGACGAGCAGTACTTC
CDR3 protein: CASSFPDRGDEQYF

D gene: -
J gene: TRBJ2-7
clone size: -
V gene: TRBV10-1
CDR3 DNA: TGCGCCAGCAGTGAGTCGGGGAGCTCCTACGAGCAGTACTTC
CDR3 protein: CASSESGSSYEQYF

D gene: -
J gene: TRBJ1-4
clone size: -
V gene: TRBV11-2
CDR3 DNA: TGTGCCAGCAGCTTAGTCATGGTTGAAAAACTGTTTTTT
CDR3 protein: CASSLVMVEKLFF

D gene: -
J gene: TRBJ2-7
clone size: -
V gene: TRBV4-3
CDR3 DNA: TGCGCCAGCAGCCAAGTTGCGTCAACCTTCTACGAGCAGTACTTC
CDR3 protein: CASSQVASTFYEQYF

D gene: TRBD2
J gene: TRBJ2-7
clone size: -
V gene: TRBV9
CDR3 DNA: TGTGCCAGCAGCGAGACTAGCGGCTCCTACGAGCAGTACTTC
CDR3 protein: CASSETSGSYEQYF

D gene: -
J gene: TRBJ2-1
clone size: -
V gene: TRBV9
CDR3 DNA: TGTGCCAGCAGCGGCTCCTCCCAACGGGAGCAGTTCTTC
CDR3 protein: CASSGSSQREQFF

D gene: -
J gene: TRBJ1-5
clone size: -
V gene: TRBV2
CDR3 DNA: TGTGCCAGCAGAGCCTTAACCAGTCAGCCCCAGCATTTT
CDR3 protein: CASRALTSQPQHF

D gene: -
J gene: TRBJ1-3
clone size: -
V gene: TRBV30
CDR3 DNA: TGTGCCCCCTGGGGGGGGGCTGGAAACACCATATATTTT
CDR3 protein: CAPWGGAGNTIYF

D gene: -
J gene: TRBJ2-7
clone size: -
V gene: TRBV6-5
CDR3 DNA: TGTGCCAGCAGTTTTTTCGACACGTCCTACGAGCAGTACTTC
CDR3 protein: CASSFFDTSYEQYF

D gene: -
J gene: TRBJ2-2
clone size: -
V gene: TRBV2
CDR3 DNA: TGTGCCAGCAGTGTTTTAAATCGGTCCACCGGGGAGCTGTTTTTT
CDR3 protein: CASSVLNRSTGELFF

D gene: -
J gene: TRBJ2-7
clone size: -
V gene: TRBV7-9
CDR3 DNA: TGTGCCGGCGATACCGGGGACTACGAGCAGTACTTC
CDR3 protein: CAGDTGDYEQYF

D gene: -
J gene: TRBJ2-5
clone size: -
V gene: TRBV27
CDR3 DNA: TGTGCCAGCAGTTTATACCCCATGGTTCAGGGTCAAGAGACCCAGTACTTC
CDR3 protein: CASSLYPMVQGQETQYF

D gene: TRBD2
J gene: TRBJ2-1
clone size: -
V gene: TRBV27
CDR3 DNA: TGTGCCAGCCTGGGACTACCGAGCTCCTACAATGAGCAGTTCTTC
CDR3 protein: CASLGLPSSYNEQFF

D gene: TRBD1
J gene: TRBJ2-7
clone size: -
V gene: TRBV6-5
CDR3 DNA: TGTGCCAGCAGTGCCGGGACAGGGCTCAACGAGCAGTACTTC
CDR3 protein: CASSAGTGLNEQYF

D gene: -
J gene: TRBJ2-7
clone size: -
V gene: TRBV9
CDR3 DNA: TGTGCCAGCAGTCTAGGGTCCAGGAGCTCCTACGAGCAGTACTTC
CDR3 protein: CASSLGSRSSYEQYF

D gene: -
J gene: TRBJ1-1
clone size: -
V gene: TRBV19
CDR3 DNA: TGTGCCAGTAGCCTAGTTCGGAACACTGAAGCTTTCTTT
CDR3 protein: CASSLVRNTEAFF

D gene: -
J gene: TRBJ2-1
clone size: -
V gene: TRBV9
CDR3 DNA: TGTGCCAGCAGCCTCCCGGGTAATGAGCAGTTCTTC
CDR3 protein: CASSLPGNEQFF

D gene: -
J gene: TRBJ2-7
clone size: once
V gene: TRBV27
CDR3 DNA: TGTGCCAGCAGTTTATCGCGATGGTCCTACGAGCAGTACTTC
CDR3 protein: CASSLSRWSYEQYF

D gene: -
J gene: TRBJ2-7
clone size: -
V gene: TRBV5-6
CDR3 DNA: TGTGCCAGCAGCTTGGGTGGCGGTTCCGGGTACGAGCAGTACTTC
CDR3 protein: CASSLGGGSGYEQYF

D gene: -
J gene: TRBJ2-2
clone size: once
V gene: TRBV27
CDR3 DNA: TGTGCCAGCAGTGCCGTTTTGGGACCCCAGGTCGGGGAGCTGTTTTTT
CDR3 protein: CASSAVLGPQVGELFF

D gene: -
J gene: TRBJ1-4
clone size: -
V gene: TRBV4-1
CDR3 DNA: TGCGCCAGCAGCCAAGATGAGGATGAAAAACTGTTTTTT
CDR3 protein: CASSQDEDEKLFF

D gene: TRBD1
J gene: TRBJ2-5
clone size: -
V gene: TRBV2
CDR3 DNA: TGTGCCAGCAGTGAACCCTGGGACAGGGGGAAAGTTAACCAAGAGACCCAGTACTTC
CDR3 protein: CASSEPWDRGKVNQETQYF

D gene: TRBD2
J gene: TRBJ2-7
clone size: -
V gene: TRBV7-9
CDR3 DNA: TGTGCCAGCAGTTACCCGGGGGGCTACGAGCAGTACTTC
CDR3 protein: CASSYPGGYEQYF

D gene: -
J gene: TRBJ2-7
clone size: -
V gene: TRBV28
CDR3 DNA: TGTGCCAGCAGTTTTATCGTCCGGGGCCGAGGAGAGCAGTACTTC
CDR3 protein: CASSFIVRGRGEQYF

D gene: -
J gene: TRBJ2-1
clone size: -
V gene: TRBV28
CDR3 DNA: TGTGCCAGCAGTGTTTTCGCGTCCGAGATCCAAGAGCAGTTCTTC
CDR3 protein: CASSVFASEIQEQFF

D gene: -
J gene: TRBJ2-3
clone size: -
V gene: TRBV15
CDR3 DNA: TGTGCCACCAGCAGAGAACGAGGGGGAACAGATACGCAGTATTTT
CDR3 protein: CATSRERGGTDTQYF

D gene: -
J gene: TRBJ2-7
clone size: -
V gene: TRBV27
CDR3 DNA: TGTGCCAACTTCGGCGATTTCTACGAGCAGTACTTC
CDR3 protein: CANFGDFYEQYF

D gene: -
J gene: TRBJ2-5
clone size: -
V gene: TRBV7-9
CDR3 DNA: TGTGCCAGCAGCTTAAGTGATGGGAGGACCGGTGAGACCCAGTACTTC
CDR3 protein: CASSLSDGRTGETQYF

D gene: -
J gene: TRBJ1-2
clone size: -
V gene: TRBV11-2
CDR3 DNA: TGTGCCAGCAGCTTAGCGTGGGACCCAAGTCATGGCTACACCTTC
CDR3 protein: CASSLAWDPSHGYTF

D gene: -
J gene: TRBJ2-7
clone size: -
V gene: TRBV27
CDR3 DNA: TGTGCCAGCAGTTTGGCAGGGGACTACGAGCAGTACTTC
CDR3 protein: CASSLAGDYEQYF

D gene: TRBD1
J gene: TRBJ2-7
clone size: -
V gene: TRBV19
CDR3 DNA: TGTGCCAGTAGTCTGACAGGGGCTGGGTACGAGCAGTACTTC
CDR3 protein: CASSLTGAGYEQYF

D gene: TRBD2
J gene: TRBJ2-7
clone size: -
V gene: TRBV6-5
CDR3 DNA: TGTGCCAGCCGGACTAGCGGTGCCTCCTACGAGCAGTACTTC
CDR3 protein: CASRTSGASYEQYF

D gene: TRBD1
J gene: TRBJ2-3
clone size: -
V gene: TRBV9
CDR3 DNA: TGTGCCAGCAGCGTATCCTACAGGGGTACAGATACGCAGTATTTT
CDR3 protein: CASSVSYRGTDTQYF

D gene: -
J gene: TRBJ1-3
clone size: -
V gene: TRBV6-6
CDR3 DNA: TGTGCCAGCAGTTACTCGATACAGTCTGGAAACACCATATATTTT
CDR3 protein: CASSYSIQSGNTIYF

D gene: TRBD1
J gene: TRBJ1-5
clone size: -
V gene: TRBV6-5
CDR3 DNA: TGTGCCAGCAGTTGGGGGACAGGGGATCAGCCCCAGCATTTT
CDR3 protein: CASSWGTGDQPQHF

D gene: -
J gene: TRBJ2-2
clone size: -
V gene: TRBV7-9
CDR3 DNA: TGTGCCAGCAGCTCTTATGGGGAGCTGTTTTTT
CDR3 protein: CASSSYGELFF

D gene: TRBD2
J gene: TRBJ2-1
clone size: -
V gene: TRBV7-2
CDR3 DNA: TGTGCCAGCAGCCCCCCTCGGCTAGCGGGGTACAATGAGCAGTTCTTC
CDR3 protein: CASSPPRLAGYNEQFF

D gene: TRBD2
J gene: TRBJ2-1
clone size: -
V gene: TRBV4-2
CDR3 DNA: TGTGCCAGCAGCCAAGATGGAGGGACTAGCGGTCCTCGAGGGTCATCCTACAATGAGCAGTTCTTC
CDR3 protein: CASSQDGGTSGPRGSSYNEQFF

D gene: TRBD2
J gene: TRBJ2-7
clone size: few
V gene: TRBV5-4
CDR3 DNA: TGTGCCAGCAGCGGCGGAGCGGGACCGAACTACGAGCAGTACTTC
CDR3 protein: CASSGGAGPNYEQYF

D gene: -
J gene: TRBJ2-7
clone size: -
V gene: TRBV28
CDR3 DNA: TGTGCCAGCAGTTTATCGGGATTGGGTTACGAGCAGTACTTC
CDR3 protein: CASSLSGLGYEQYF

D gene: -
J gene: TRBJ2-2
clone size: -
V gene: TRBV4-3
CDR3 DNA: TGCGCCAGCAGCCCGGGGACGGGATCCGGGGAGCTGTTTTTT
CDR3 protein: CASSPGTGSGELFF

D gene: TRBD2
J gene: TRBJ2-2
clone size: -
V gene: TRBV19
CDR3 DNA: TGTGCCAGTAGCGAAATGTGGCGGGAGGGTAACACCGGGGAGCTGTTTTTT
CDR3 protein: CASSEMWREGNTGELFF

D gene: -
J gene: TRBJ1-5
clone size: -
V gene: TRBV6-5
CDR3 DNA: TGTGCCAGCAGTTACGACAGGAGTCATCAGCCCCAGCATTTT
CDR3 protein: CASSYDRSHQPQHF

D gene: TRBD2
J gene: TRBJ2-3
clone size: -
V gene: TRBV6-6
CDR3 DNA: TGTGCCAGCAGTGACGGGACTAGCGAGGCGAGTACGCAGTATTTT
CDR3 protein: CASSDGTSEASTQYF

D gene: -
J gene: TRBJ2-7
clone size: -
V gene: TRBV9
CDR3 DNA: TGTGCCAGCAGCGAGGACTCATACGGGTACGAGCAGTACTTC
CDR3 protein: CASSEDSYGYEQYF